Given below is one T cell receptor (beta chain) in context. The antigen it binds to is not known. Per-base quality was not reported, and no clone a single base away is much larger than it. V lost 0 bases and J lost 5 bases; the stretch between them is 12 bases long. In the germline V gene, CDR1 corresponds to SGHRS and CDR2 to YFSETQ. Including the terminal cysteine and phenylalanine, the CDR3 comprises 14 residues. Only the CDR3 portion is preserved as DNA: 42 bases, with reading frame beginning at the first base. The time point label for this specimen denotes: pretreatment peripheral blood. The cohort comprised 25 to 35 patients with locally advanced or metastatic urothelial carcinoma treated at Memorial Sloan Kettering on a trial protocol. Peripheral blood mononuclear cells were collected from each patient pretreatment and during treatment, giving between 1 and 8 total time points per patient. The Qiagen DNeasy Blood extraction kit was used to purify genomic DNA from total PBMCs and tumor samples. PBMCs were collected pretreatment and during treatment, and were isolated and stored as previously described.

Each PCR received spiked-in synthetic TCR analog templates so that absolute template abundance could be estimated from read counts. The immunoSEQ assay used bias-controlled V and J gene primers to amplify TCRbeta CDR3 regions from genomic DNA. Sequencing of rearranged TCRbeta segments was performed at approximately 20X coverage. The study's own analysis went as follows. Sequencing errors were corrected by clustering and CDR3s were annotated against IMGT to assign V, D and J genes. Out-of-frame and stop-codon sequences were excluded, and only productive TCRbeta rearrangements were used in downstream analyses. Clonality was calculated as one minus the Shannon entropy normalized by the log of the number of unique productive sequences. Fisher's exact test with Benjamini-Hochberg correction, using a cutoff of adjusted p below 0.01, was how clones that differed between time points or between blood and tumor were identified. The table comes from immuneACCESS by way of TCRdb, which keeps in-frame sequences with V and J called. Part of the clones is missing from these tables; in studies checked, under half for an unresolved V gene and the rest for unknown reasons. V and J calls and clone size are given by that table; D and trimming were obtained from the DNA. The sample table lists tens of thousands of clones, 84% of them with a count of one. The ten largest account for 9% to 9.5% of the sample.

The data were taken from a study of PD-L1 blockade in urothelial cancer (dated by TCRdb to the late 2010s). In the study overall: Therapy was started in about 2014 for all patients, and atezolizumab 1,200 mg was administered intravenously every 3 weeks. Patients had an ECOG performance status of 0 or 1 and had received between 0 and 3 prior chemotherapy regimens. The study was an exploratory multi-omic analysis of somatic, immune and clinical correlates of response to PD-L1 blockade with atezolizumab in urothelial cancer. In the same patients who had TCR sequencing, pretreatment tumors also underwent whole exome sequencing and RNA sequencing. About nine tenths of the roughly 29 patients were males with bladder-origin urothelial cancer, and about 65% of the roughly 29 reported a prior smoking history. Blood samples were analyzed at two time points: 3 weeks after treatment start (second dose) and 6 weeks after treatment start. Durable clinical benefit meant progression-free survival longer than 6 months, and TCR features were also tested against progression-free and overall survival. Pretreatment tumor samples and matched peripheral blood, collected serially before and after atezolizumab treatment, underwent TCR sequencing. Blood samples gave a median of 141,255 T cells and 82,636 unique TCRs, with a median clonality of around 0.074. Some ten patients reached durable clinical benefit, while some 21 patients did not. Pretreatment blood TCR-seq was available for 30 or so patients, at least one posttreatment blood collection was obtained for around 25 patients, and tumor TCR-seq was available for around 25 patients.

Points the paper makes about the study in general: Small sample size (n ≈ 30) and many exploratory analyses mean the results are intended to be hypothesis-generating. Among patients with durable benefit, tumor-associated TCR clones showed greater expansion in peripheral blood 3 weeks after treatment started (n ≈ 20, p = 0.022). Improved progression-free and overall survival was found to be associated with pretreatment peripheral blood TCR clonality below the median.

The clonotype originates from an older woman with urothelial cancer. Sample: PBMCs, taken around atezolizumab (anti-PD-L1) treatment. The chain was built from TRBV5-1 and TRBJ2-7; tentative D gene TRBD1, with 6 bases matching. The sequenced DNA: TGCGCCAGCAGCTTGGGGGGGCGCGGCGACGAGCAGTACTTC. Its protein is CASSLGGRGDEQYF.